The 21 T cell receptor beta chains given below trace back to one sample, sequenced in a study of T cells in women clearing cervical HPV infection. This table comes from immunoSEQ multiplex PCR, and its TCRdb copy is limited to in-frame clones, with some not included. The sample has fewer than 35,000 clones. Sequenced: blood buffy coat. The source is a woman aged 18 to 75 with a cervical HPV16 infection that either progressed to CIN3+ or cleared (not recorded which).

This CDR3 reads CASSIMRRGGNQPQHF. The sequenced CDR3 bases are TGTGCCAGTAGTATTATGCGGAGGGGAGGCAATCAGCCC. V usage is TRBV19 and J usage is TRBJ1-5; maybe TRBD1 (5 bases). The read comes to an end 3 residues before the CDR3 does, leaving the germline J gene to fill in the end. Germline V gives CDR1 LNHDA, CDR2 SQIVND (reference sequence). Trimming shortened V by 3 bases and J by 2 bases, and 14 bases separated the two germline ends. This CDR3 is built from 16 residues.

With regard to this clone: The missing CDR3 end, 3 residues past where the read stops, is filled in from the germline J gene. The chain is built from TRBV10-3 and TRBJ1-3; 10 positions match TRBD1. The CDR3 has 15 residues. Trimming at V came to 2 bases and at J to 3 bases, leaving 1 base not matched to a gene. CDR1 ENHRY and CDR2 SYGVKD come from the germline V gene. Incomplete CDR3 DNA: TGTGCCATCAGTGAGGGGGACAGGGGTGGAAACACC. It codes for CAISEGDRGGNT. The full CDR3 is CAISEGDRGGNTIYF.

The DNA read from the CDR3 is TGCAGTGCTCATCTAGCGGCGCAAGAGACC. Residues: CSAHLAAQET. The entire CDR3 protein reads CSAHLAAQETQYF. This rearrangement joins TRBV20-1 to TRBJ2-5; 7 positions match TRBD2. The read terminates 3 residues before the CDR3 end, so the remaining end is supplied by the germline J gene. CDR1 is DFQATT, CDR2 SNEGSKA, per germline (reference sequence). V shed 5 bases and J 2 bases; nucleotides not matched to a gene: 5. The CDR3 is 13 residues long.

As concerns this clone: The read stops 3 residues short of the end of the CDR3; the missing end is completed from the germline J gene. This sequence joins TRBV20-1 and TRBJ2-3; 10 nucleotides agree with TRBD2. Germline V gives CDR1 DFQATT, CDR2 SNEGSKA (reference sequence). V was clipped by 0 bases and J by 6 bases; unmatched bases: 6. The CDR3 is 15 residues long. The sequenced CDR3 bases are TGCAGTGCTAGAGAGGCTAGCGGGGGCGGGGATACG. Its translation is CSAREASGGGDT. The full CDR3 is CSAREASGGGDTQYF.

To note about this clone: The read stops 3 residues short of the end of the CDR3; the missing end is completed from the germline J gene. This sequence joins TRBV4-1 and TRBJ2-4; TRBD2 matches at 14 bases. Germline values: CDR1 MGHRA, CDR2 YSYEKL. The CDR3 runs 18 residues. Unmatched junction bases numbered 6, after V lost 4 bases and J lost 1 base. CDR3 DNA (partial): TGCGCCAGCAGCCCGGGACTAGCGGGAGATCTGGCCAAAAACATT. Translated, it gives CASSPGLAGDLAKNI. The whole CDR3 protein reads CASSPGLAGDLAKNIQYF.

Regarding this clone: From the germline J gene comes the end of the CDR3, since the read stops 3 residues before it. V gene TRBV5-1 combines with J gene TRBJ1-6; 10 bases map to TRBD1. The V gene end was trimmed by 4 bases and the J gene end by 7 bases; junction bases not matched to a gene: 11. The CDR3 runs to 17 residues. Germline lookup yields CDR1 SGHRS and CDR2 YFSETQ. The DNA read from the CDR3 is TGCGCCAGCAGCCTGACTGCGATGGGACAGGGGAATTCACCC. This gives the protein CASSLTAMGQGNSP. From start to end, the CDR3 is CASSLTAMGQGNSPLHF.

A note on this clone: The CDR3 is cut off 3 residues early in the read; its end comes from the germline J gene. V gene TRBV5-6 combines with J gene TRBJ2-7, with no clear D. There are 13 residues in the CDR3. CDR1 is SGHDT and CDR2 is YYEEEE in the germline V gene. The V end was cut by 4 bases, the J end by 3 bases, with 11 bases between. The CDR3 bases that were read are TGTGCCAGCAGCCCGCCGCACAACTACGAG. As protein: CASSPPHNYE. The full CDR3 protein reads CASSPPHNYEQYF.

Notes on this clone: The read comes to an end 3 residues before the CDR3 does, leaving the germline J gene to fill in the end. The chain combines TRBV7-9 with TRBJ1-2, with D unresolved. Germline-derived CDR1 and CDR2 are SEHNR and FQNEAQ (reference sequence). This CDR3 spans 13 amino acids. Trimming stripped 1 base from V and 3 bases from J, with 6 bases between. The CDR3 sequence is CASSLVIDYGYTF. The sequenced CDR3 bases are TGTGCCAGCAGCTTAGTTATTGACTATGGC. The full variable domain, with the rest looked up from reference TRBV7-9 and TRBJ1-2, is DTGVSQNPRHKITKRGQNVTFRCDPISEHNRLYWYRQTLGQGPEFLTYFQNEAQLEKSRLLSDRFSAERPKGSFSTLEIQRTEQGDSAMYLCASSLVIDYGYTFGSGTRLTVV.

Concerning this clone: The CDR3 end is not reached by the read, which stops 3 residues before it; the germline J gene fills it in. The chain is built from TRBV5-1 and TRBJ2-5, with TRBD1 as a possible D gene (7 bases). The germline V and J ends were trimmed by 1 base and 1 base, with 14 bases remaining between them. CDR3 length equals 16 residues. Germline lookup yields CDR1 SGHRS and CDR2 YFSETQ. The covered CDR3 bases are TGCGCCAGCAGCTTGATGGGGCAGGGGGGCCAAGAGACC. Translation: CASSLMGQGGQET. From start to end, the CDR3 is CASSLMGQGGQETQYF.

On this clone itself: The sequence runs out 3 residues before the end of the CDR3; the remainder is reconstructed from the germline J gene. V usage is TRBV10-3 and J usage is TRBJ2-7; 10 positions agree with TRBD1. The germline gives CDR1 ENHRY, CDR2 SYGVKD. The ends lost 7 bases at V and 4 bases at J; junction bases unmatched: 7. The CDR3 covers 14 residues. The DNA read from the CDR3 is TGTGCCATCACCGATAGGACAGGGGGTTACGAG. Protein: CAITDRTGGYE. The complete CDR3 reads CAITDRTGGYEQYF.

Turning to this clone: Coverage ceases 3 residues before the CDR3 finishes, and the germline J gene fills in the end. The rearrangement joins TRBV29-1 to TRBJ1-2, with D hard to call. Trimming took off 1 base at V and 3 bases at J, with 9 bases between the two ends. Germline CDR1 and CDR2: SQVTM and ANQGSEA. The CDR3 is made up of 13 amino acids. The part of the CDR3 DNA that was read is TGCAGCGTTGAAGGAGGAACAGACTATGGC. Its translation is CSVEGGTDYG. The CDR3 in its entirety is CSVEGGTDYGYTF. The whole variable domain, remainder taken from reference TRBV29-1 and TRBJ1-2, is SAVISQKPSRDICQRGTSLTIQCQVDSQVTMMFWYRQQPGQSLTLIATANQGSEATYESGFVIDKFPISRPNLTFSTLTVSNMSPEDSSIYLCSVEGGTDYGYTFGSGTRLTVV.

Comments on this clone: Read data end 3 residues before the CDR3 end; the end is taken from the germline J gene. The chain recombines TRBV5-6 with TRBJ1-1; a weak D match, TRBD1 (6 bases). Per the germline V gene, CDR1 is SGHDT and CDR2 is YYEEEE. The length of the CDR3 is 13 residues. Trimming took 0 bases from V and 4 from J, leaving 7 bases between them. The CDR3 protein is CASSLGGGTEAFF. The DNA read from the CDR3 is TGTGCCAGCAGCTTGGGAGGGGGCACTGAA.

Concerning this clone itself: The CDR3 end lies 3 residues beyond the end of the read and is filled in from the germline J gene. V usage is TRBV20-1 and J usage is TRBJ2-1; weak D call: TRBD2 (5 bases). CDR1 and CDR2 (germline): DFQATT, SNEGSKA (reference sequence). Trimming removed 1 base at V and 7 bases at J, with 14 bases between. The CDR3 consists of 14 residues. CDR3 residues: CSARVQGGLNEQFF. Incomplete CDR3 DNA: TGCAGTGCTAGAGTACAAGGCGGGCTGAATGAG.

With respect to this clone: Read data end 3 residues before the CDR3 end; the end is taken from the germline J gene. The rearrangement uses TRBV2 and TRBJ2-7; a weak D match, TRBD2 (5 bases). Germline V gives CDR1 SNHLY, CDR2 FYNNEI. The CDR3 has 12 residues. Between the trimmed V and J ends, which lost 5 bases and 3 bases, there was a span of 8 bases. Incomplete CDR3 DNA: TGTGCCAGCAGTACCGAGGGCTACGAG. Its translation: CASSTEGYE. In full, the CDR3 reads CASSTEGYEQYF.

On this clone itself: The sequenced fragment ends 3 residues before the CDR3 boundary, so the rest is inferred from the germline J gene. This chain connects TRBV12-3 or TRBV12-4 to TRBJ1-1; D uncertain. CDR3 length: 13 amino acids. Trimming cost V 6 bases and J 0 bases, with 8 bases left between them. Partial CDR3 DNA: TGTGCCAGCAGCCCCGACATGAACACTGAA. The encoded protein is CASSPDMNTE. The CDR3, in full, reads CASSPDMNTEAFF.

In the case of this clone: The read stops 3 residues short of the end of the CDR3; the missing end is completed from the germline J gene. The rearrangement links TRBV5-1 to TRBJ2-1; TRBD1 might be the D (6 bases). Trimming pared 0 bases from V and 6 bases from J, leaving 16 bases between. The germline gives CDR1 SGHRS, CDR2 YFSETQ. The CDR3 contains 16 residues. The CDR3 bases that were read are TGCGCCAGCAGCTTGGCTCAGGACAGAACCGTCAATGAG. Translated: CASSLAQDRTVNE. The whole CDR3 sequence reads CASSLAQDRTVNEQFF.

With regard to this clone: Coverage ceases 3 residues before the CDR3 finishes, and the germline J gene fills in the end. The J gene is TRBJ2-7, the V gene TRBV18; 7 bases match TRBD1. From germline, CDR1 is KGHSH and CDR2 LQKENI. The CDR3 sequence is 15 residues long. V lost 6 bases to trimming and J lost 5 bases; unmatched junction nucleotides: 13. The covered CDR3 bases are TGTGCCAGCTCCCGAAACCGGGACAGCTGGGACGAG. Residues: CASSRNRDSWDE. The CDR3 as a whole reads CASSRNRDSWDEQYF.

Concerning this clone itself: The DNA ends 3 residues before the CDR3 does, and the rest of the CDR3 is filled in from the germline J gene. The chain has TRBV28 and TRBJ2-1, with a tentative D call TRBD2 (5 bases). The CDR3 loop spans 15 amino acids. Germline loops: CDR1 MDHEN, CDR2 SYDVKM. The V end was cut by 6 bases, the J end by 5 bases, with 17 bases between. CDR3 sequence: CASSLTSFGDNEQFF. The covered CDR3 bases are TGTGCCAGCAGCCTAACTAGTTTTGGGGACAATGAG.

By frequency, this clone registers medium-sized. From the germline J gene comes the end of the CDR3, since the read stops 3 residues before it. The J gene is TRBJ2-1, the V gene TRBV4-2, with D unresolved. V was cut by 1 base and J by 0 bases, with 13 bases left in between. The V gene's germline CDR1 is LGHNA and CDR2 YNFKEQ. This CDR3 is built from 17 residues. The sequenced CDR3 bases are TGTGCCAGCAGCCAAGGTTTGCGCGCTCTCTCCTACAATGAG. Protein sequence: CASSQGLRALSYNE. The CDR3 as a whole reads CASSQGLRALSYNEQFF.

Notes on this clone: The read ends 3 residues early relative to the CDR3; the germline J gene fills the gap. This chain connects TRBV20-1 to TRBJ1-5; weak D call: TRBD1 (6 bases). The CDR3 has 15 amino acids. V dropped 4 bases and J dropped 2 bases, with 15 bases sitting between them. Germline CDR1 and CDR2: DFQATT and SNEGSKA (reference sequence). The CDR3 sequence is CSAIRGGSGNQPQHF. The sequenced part of the CDR3 DNA is TGCAGTGCTATTAGGGGGGGGAGCGGCAATCAGCCC.

Notes on this clone: The read is 3 residues too short to cover the CDR3 end, so that end is filled in from the germline J gene. V usage is TRBV5-1 and J usage is TRBJ1-3; D is perhaps TRBD1 (6 bases). Germline V gene sequence: CDR1 SGHRS, CDR2 YFSETQ. CDR3 length: 15 residues. Trimming removed 1 base at V and 4 bases at J, with 12 bases between. CDR3: CASSLIQGQGNTIYF. The DNA read from the CDR3 is TGCGCCAGCAGCTTGATTCAGGGACAAGGAAACACC.